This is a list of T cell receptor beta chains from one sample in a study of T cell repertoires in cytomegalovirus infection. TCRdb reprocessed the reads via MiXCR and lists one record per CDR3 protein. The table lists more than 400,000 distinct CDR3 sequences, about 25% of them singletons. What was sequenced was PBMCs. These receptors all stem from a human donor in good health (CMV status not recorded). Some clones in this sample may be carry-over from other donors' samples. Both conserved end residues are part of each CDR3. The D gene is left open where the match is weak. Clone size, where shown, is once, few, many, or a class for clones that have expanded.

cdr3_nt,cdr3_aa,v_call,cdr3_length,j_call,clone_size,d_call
TGTGCCAGCAGCTTAGCCAGAGGGGACACCTACGAGCAGTACTTC,CASSLARGDTYEQYF,TRBV7-2,15,TRBJ2-7,many,NA
TGTGCCACCAGCAGTTTGAAAGGGAATCAGCCCCAGCATTTT,CATSSLKGNQPQHF,TRBV15,14,TRBJ1-5,few,NA
TGTGCCAGCAGCTTACAGGGGATCGCTGAAGCTTTCTTT,CASSLQGIAEAFF,TRBV12-3/TRBV12-4,13,TRBJ1-1,few,TRBD1
TGTGCCAGCAGCCCGGGGGCCGGGGGTTCACCCCTCCACTTT,CASSPGAGGSPLHF,TRBV7-9,14,TRBJ1-6,NA,NA
TGTGCCAGTAGACCCGCTGGACAGGGAACAACTAATGAAAAACTGTTTTTT,CASRPAGQGTTNEKLFF,TRBV19,17,TRBJ1-4,few,TRBD1
TGTGCCAGCAGTTTCGGCAGAACCAAGATGAACACTGAAGCTTTCTTT,CASSFGRTKMNTEAFF,TRBV6-2/TRBV6-3,16,TRBJ1-1,few,NA
TGTGCCAGCAGGTCGACAAAAGTGAGATACAATGAGCAGTTCTTC,CASRSTKVRYNEQFF,TRBV5-6,15,TRBJ2-1,few,NA
TGTGCCAGCAGCCTCGCGCAGCCCAGAGACGGTGCAGCTTTCTTT,CASSLAQPRDGAAFF,TRBV6-6,15,TRBJ1-1,few,NA
TGCAGTGCTTTTAAGGACGAGATTTCCTACAATGAGCAGTTCTTC,CSAFKDEISYNEQFF,TRBV20-1,15,TRBJ2-1,NA,NA
TGTGCCAGCAGCCAAGCTAGAATACAGGGTACCGGGGAGCTGTTTTTT,CASSQARIQGTGELFF,TRBV3-1,16,TRBJ2-2,NA,NA
TGTGCCAGCAGTTACAAGGACAGGGGTGGCACAGATACGCAGTATTTT,CASSYKDRGGTDTQYF,TRBV6-8,16,TRBJ2-3,NA,TRBD1
TGTGCCAGCAGCCCCGGGACAGGGGGCTGGCAAATGAACACTGAAGCTTTCTTT,CASSPGTGGWQMNTEAFF,TRBV7-8,18,TRBJ1-1,few,TRBD1
TGCGCCAGCAGCTCAGATGGACAGGACGCCTATGGCTACACCTTC,CASSSDGQDAYGYTF,TRBV5-1,15,TRBJ1-2,NA,TRBD1
TGTGCCACAAACCGGGACGGAAATTCACCCCTCCACTTT,CATNRDGNSPLHF,TRBV24-1,13,TRBJ1-6,few,NA
TGTGCCAGCAGCCACCCGGGACTAGCGGGAGGGCCAGTAGATACGCAGTATTTT,CASSHPGLAGGPVDTQYF,TRBV7-2,18,TRBJ2-3,many,TRBD2
TGTGCCAGCAGTTTTTTTGGCAATCAGCCCCAGCATTTT,CASSFFGNQPQHF,TRBV12-3/TRBV12-4,13,TRBJ1-5,many,NA